The 3 T cell receptor beta chains presented below share a single source sample, sequenced in a study of blood T cell repertoires in COVID-19. Generated by immunoSEQ multiplex PCR, the TCRdb table keeps only in-frame clones and is missing some. This sample yields about 360,000 clones, of which about 86% are seen a single time; just over 7% belongs to the top ten. The sequenced sample was peripheral blood. The receptors here all came from a woman between 55 and 75 years old with COVID-19, enrolled during active disease.

The chain is built from TRBV11-3 and TRBJ2-7; D possibly corresponds to TRBD1 (6 bases). Trimming took off 2 bases at V and 3 bases at J, with 14 bases between the two ends. The CDR3 is 15 amino acids. From germline, CDR1 is SGHNT and CDR2 YENEEA. CDR3 sequence: CASSLSWDIVYEQYF. CDR3 nucleotides: TGTGCCAGCAGCTTATCCTGGGACATCGTCTACGAGCAGTACTTC.

V usage is TRBV7-2 and J usage is TRBJ2-3; 9 bases map to TRBD2. J gave up 2 bases and V 4 bases, and 7 bases lay outside the gene matches. Germline lookup yields CDR1 SGHTA and CDR2 FQGNSA. The CDR3 is 16 amino acids. The CDR3 protein is CASSYPGGGVTDTQYF. Written as DNA, the CDR3 is TGTGCCAGCAGCTACCCAGGCGGGGGGGTCACAGATACGCAGTATTTT.

The J gene is TRBJ2-5, the V gene TRBV18, with TRBD1 matching over 8 bases. In germline, CDR1 is KGHSH, CDR2 LQKENI. This CDR3 region has 13 residues. V lost 5 bases, J lost 5 bases, and 4 bases stayed unmatched. CDR3 protein: CASSTTGVETQYF. The DNA for the CDR3 is TGTGCCAGCTCAACGACAGGGGTTGAGACCCAGTACTTC.